This record covers a single T cell receptor beta chain. Antigen unknown. Each TRB cDNA library was prepared by 5' RACE (with UMI labels). From its re-call of the 5' RACE reads, TCRdb lists each CDR3 protein once, without DNA. The sample holds 84,000 or so distinct CDR3 sequences. Those CD8+ T cells considered naive were CD45RO-CCR7+CD27+CD95-. This sample was taken from a study of CXCR3-negative and CXCR3-positive naive CD8 T cells. Study in general: Collectively, the libraries yielded some 140 million TRB reads in total, at about 1.5 +/- 0.3 million per library. The study, taken as a whole, reports: Naive CXCR3-negative and CXCR3-positive cells had similar TRBV-TRBJ usage; memory differed. CXCR3-positive naive cells had TRB CDR3s that were more hydrophobic than CXCR3-negative naive cells had. Both naive subsets had comparably high diversity; memory CD8+ cells much lower.

The CDR3 has 14 residues. Germline assignment: CDR1 SGHTA and CDR2 FQGTGA. V and J are TRBV7-3 and TRBJ2-2; TCRdb outputs TRBD1, but without DNA this stays unchecked. Sequencing was performed on naive CXCR3+ CD8+ T cells from blood. Specified subset: CD45RO-CCR7+CD27+CD95- naive CD8+ T cells expressing CXCR3 (TNR3+). This TCR was recovered from a human donor in good health. Some clones in this sample may be carry-over from other donors' samples. The CDR3 is CASSLPGTVGELFF.